This record looks at one T cell receptor (beta chain) sequence and its context. This specimen comes from a study of blood T cell repertoires in COVID-19. CDR1 and CDR2 from the germline V gene are SGHTA and FQGTGA. The V and J ends lost 0 bases and 10 bases respectively, with 12 bases between them. The CDR3 consists of 13 residues. Here immunoSEQ multiplex PCR was the method, and the copy in TCRdb shows in-frame clones only, minus some. The sample includes 200,000 to 300,000 clones, 85% to 90% of them seen just once. The TCR sequence derives from a woman aged 40 to 49 with acute or convalescent COVID-19. Specimen: peripheral blood. The rearrangement links TRBV7-3 to TRBJ1-2; no clear D gene. CDR3 DNA sequence: TGTGCCAGCAGCTTAACCCGAGACGGAGACTACACCTTC. Amino acid sequence: CASSLTRDGDYTF.